These 11 T cell receptor beta chains originate from one sample sequenced in a study of blood T cell repertoires in COVID-19. Produced via immunoSEQ multiplex PCR; TCRdb's table is partial and in-frame only. Seen here are some 700,000 clones, more than 80% observed once, and the top ten hold 0.2% to 0.3%. The sequenced sample consisted of peripheral blood. The source is a woman aged 18-29 years with acute or convalescent COVID-19.

This clone was counted between two and nine times. The rearrangement links TRBV19 to TRBJ1-5; D is undetermined. The germline CDR1 and CDR2 sequences are LNHDA and SQIVND (reference sequence). With 1 base removed from V and 10 bases from J, the gap between germline ends came to 14 bases. The CDR3 sequence is 14 residues long. CDR3 nucleotides: TGTGCCAGTAGTATAGGGACTGGGCCTAGTCCCCAGCATTTT. This gives the protein CASSIGTGPSPQHF.

This chain links TRBV6-5 with TRBJ1-6, with 8 bases identical to TRBD1. Germline V gene data show CDR1 as MNHEY and CDR2 as SVGAGI. The CDR3 extends over 15 amino acids. J was trimmed by 6 bases and V by 6 bases; bases with no gene match: 7. CDR3: CASSYNRGGNSPLHF. In DNA, the CDR3 is TGTGCCAGCAGCTATAACAGGGGGGGTAATTCACCCCTCCACTTT.

This CDR3 reads CASSENRVDGYTF. The CDR3 nucleotides read TGTGCCAGCAGTGAAAACAGGGTGGATGGCTACACCTTC. This chain uses TRBV25-1 with TRBJ1-2; D is perhaps TRBD1 (6 bases). Trimming removed 2 bases at V and 6 bases at J, with 10 bases between. Germline V CDR1 and CDR2: MGHDK, SYGVNS. This CDR3 has 13 residues.

This clone was found once. The chain combines TRBV5-1 with TRBJ2-5; 9 bases align to TRBD1. The CDR3 is 15 residues long. The trim removed 4 bases at V and 4 bases at J, leaving 8 bases unmatched. Germline CDR1 and CDR2: SGHRS and YFSETQ. The CDR3 bases are TGCGCCAGCAGCCGGGGGACAGGGACGGGAGAGACCCAGTACTTC. It codes for CASSRGTGTGETQYF.

In this sample, this clone turned up once. The chain joins TRBV30 to TRBJ1-2; TRBD1 aligns across 8 bases. The V and J ends lost 7 bases and 6 bases, in that order; junction bases with no gene match: 7. Germline CDR1 reads GTSNPN; CDR2 reads SVGIG (reference sequence). The CDR3 covers 12 residues. The CDR3 sequence is CAYWTGQDGYTF. In DNA form, the CDR3 reads TGTGCCTACTGGACAGGGCAGGATGGCTACACCTTC.

This clone was seen just once. V usage is TRBV12-5 and J usage is TRBJ1-1; no reliable D call. This CDR3 is built from 18 residues. Trimming pared 0 bases from V and 1 base from J, leaving 18 bases between. Germline V gives CDR1 LGHNT, CDR2 FRNRAP. The CDR3 protein is CASGLVFTSVPGNTEAFF. CDR3 DNA: TGTGCTAGTGGTTTGGTATTTACCAGCGTACCGGGGAACACTGAAGCTTTCTTT.

The gene calls are TRBV4-3 and TRBJ2-1, with a tentative D call TRBD1 (5 bases). Trimming left V 2 bases short and J 4 bases short, with 24 bases between. From germline, CDR1 is LGHNA and CDR2 YSLEER. This CDR3 is built from 19 residues. The CDR3, as DNA: TGCGCCAGCAGCCAATCCCCAAAGGGGTTCCCCTTTATGTACAATGAGCAGTTCTTC. Translation gives CASSQSPKGFPFMYNEQFF.

The genes are TRBV7-2 and TRBJ2-4; 7 bases agree with TRBD2. With V trimmed by 2 bases and J by 0 bases, 4 bases remained unmatched. The CDR3 is made up of 16 amino acids. Germline V lookup: CDR1 SGHTA, CDR2 FQGNSA. CDR3 coding DNA: TGTGCCAGCAGCTTATTTCGGGGGGTAGCCAAAAACATTCAGTACTTC. This sequence encodes CASSLFRGVAKNIQYF.

V is TRBV5-6 and J is TRBJ2-1; TRBD1 agrees at 7 bases. J was trimmed by 7 bases and V by 9 bases; bases with no gene match: 7. The CDR3 sequence is 12 residues long. From germline, CDR1 is SGHDT and CDR2 YYEEEE. CDR3 residues: CATRQGWNEQFF. In DNA, the CDR3 is TGTGCCACGCGACAGGGTTGGAATGAGCAGTTCTTC. The full variable domain, its missing parts supplied by reference TRBV5-6 and TRBJ2-1, is DAGVTQSPTHLIKTRGQQVTLRCSPKSGHDTVSWYQQALGQGPQFIFQYYEEEERQRGNFPDRFSGHQFPNYSSELNVNALLLGDSALYLCATRQGWNEQFFGPGTRLTVL.

The J gene is TRBJ1-2, the V gene TRBV10-3; D call uncertain. Germline V CDR1 and CDR2: ENHRY, SYGVKD. The V end was cut by 4 bases, the J end by 2 bases, with 11 bases between. The length of the CDR3 is 14 residues. The CDR3 nucleotides read TGTGCCATCAGTGCTCCCCGAGAGAACTATGGCTACACCTTC. This gives the protein CAISAPRENYGYTF.

This clone appeared once. The chain combines TRBV6-1 with TRBJ1-5, with unresolved D. Deletions cut 4 bases from V and 9 bases from J, with 28 bases between. The CDR3 length is 18 residues. The germline CDR1 and CDR2 sequences are MNHNS and SASEGT. In DNA form, the CDR3 reads TGTGCCAGCAGTGGCACAAAATCAGCCCAGGTTCACATTCGGCCCCAGCATTTT. Translating gives CASSGTKSAQVHIRPQHF.